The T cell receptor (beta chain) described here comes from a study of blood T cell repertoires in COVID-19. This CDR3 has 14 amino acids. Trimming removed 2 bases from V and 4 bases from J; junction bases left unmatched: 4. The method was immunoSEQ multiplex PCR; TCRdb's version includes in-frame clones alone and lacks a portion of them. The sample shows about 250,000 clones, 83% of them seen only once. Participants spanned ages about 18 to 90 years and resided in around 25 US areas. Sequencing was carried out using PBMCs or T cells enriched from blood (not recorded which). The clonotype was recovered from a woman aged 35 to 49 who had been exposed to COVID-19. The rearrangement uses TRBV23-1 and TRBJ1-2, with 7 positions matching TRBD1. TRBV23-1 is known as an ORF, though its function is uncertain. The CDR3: CASSQPDRVYGYTF. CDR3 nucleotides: TGCGCCAGCAGTCAACCCGACAGGGTCTATGGCTACACCTTC.